The TCR beta chain under discussion was sequenced for a study of blood T cell repertoires in COVID-19. For the study at large: T cells, B-cell-depleted T cells, or PBMCs supplied cDNA or gDNA.

This clone was seen a few times. The germline V and J ends were trimmed by 4 bases and 3 bases, with 12 bases remaining between them. The CDR3 is 14 amino acids. Germline CDR1 and CDR2: SGHTA and FQGNSA. Sequencing was performed with immunoSEQ multiplex PCR; in TCRdb, only in-frame clones are kept and a portion is missing. The sample lists 120,000 to 150,000 clones, over 80% occurring once. The receptor was isolated from a woman in her forties or fifties who had been exposed to COVID-19. The specimen was PBMCs or T cells enriched from blood (not recorded which). The rearrangement uses TRBV7-2 and TRBJ1-1; no clear D gene. CDR3 residues: CASSSWYQDTEAFF. DNA for the CDR3: TGTGCCAGCAGCTCCTGGTATCAGGACACTGAAGCTTTCTTT.